This T cell receptor (beta chain) appears in the sequencing data of a study of CD8+CD57+ T cells in acquired aplastic anemia. Study-wide results and limits: Patients and controls were not found to differ significantly in CD8+ Simpson's diversity. Shared by patients and controls, just under 30 CD8+ CDR3s were abundant in patients.

Selection for sequencing was limited to patients who had shown CD8+CD57+ cell expansion by flow cytometry. Acquired aplastic anemia of severe grade affected all patients. Untreated patients provided the blood samples, with no therapy given before sampling. The germline V gene encodes CDR1 SGHDT and CDR2 YYEEEE. CDR3 size: 15 residues. Trimming took 3 bases from V and 8 from J, leaving 18 bases between them. This clonotype was detected ten times or more. The target antigen is unknown. TCR beta VDJ and CDR3 profiling used genomic DNA as template. TCRdb used MiXCR to reprocess the reads, holding one entry per CDR3 protein. The profile shows roughly 260,000 distinct CDR3 sequences, roughly half of them singletons.

This TCR came from a human donor with aplastic anemia. This chain connects TRBV5-6 to TRBJ2-1; weak D call: TRBD2 (6 bases). Sequenced: sorted CD4+, CD8+, or CD8+CD57+ T cells (not recorded which) from PBMCs. CDR3 protein: CASSSQGTPPHEQFF. CDR3 sequence (DNA): TGTGCCAGCAGCTCGCAAGGGACTCCTCCCCATGAGCAGTTCTTC.